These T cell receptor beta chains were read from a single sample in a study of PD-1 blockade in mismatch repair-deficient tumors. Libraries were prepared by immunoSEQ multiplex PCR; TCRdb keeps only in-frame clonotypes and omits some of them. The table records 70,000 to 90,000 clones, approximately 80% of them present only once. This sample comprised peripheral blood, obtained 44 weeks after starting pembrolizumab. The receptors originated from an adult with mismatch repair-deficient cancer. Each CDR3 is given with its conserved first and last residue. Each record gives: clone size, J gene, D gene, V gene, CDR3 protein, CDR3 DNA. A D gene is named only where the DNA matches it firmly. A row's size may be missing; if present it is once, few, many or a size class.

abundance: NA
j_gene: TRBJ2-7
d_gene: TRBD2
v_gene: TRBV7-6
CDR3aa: CASATPRTSGSLEQYF
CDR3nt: TGTGCCAGCGCCACGCCCAGGACTAGCGGGAGTCTCGAGCAGTACTTC

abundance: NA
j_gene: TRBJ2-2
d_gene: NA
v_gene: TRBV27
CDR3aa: CASSRPAGELFF
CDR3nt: TGTGCCAGCAGTCGCCCTGCGGGGGAGCTGTTTTTT

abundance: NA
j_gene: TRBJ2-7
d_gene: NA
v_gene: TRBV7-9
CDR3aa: CASSHDRAYEQYF
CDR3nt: TGTGCCAGCAGCCACGACAGAGCTTACGAGCAGTACTTC

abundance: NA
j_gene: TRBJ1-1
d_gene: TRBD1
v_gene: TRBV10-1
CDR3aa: CASSNQGGTEAFF
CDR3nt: TGCGCCAGCAGTAACCAGGGGGGGACTGAAGCTTTCTTT

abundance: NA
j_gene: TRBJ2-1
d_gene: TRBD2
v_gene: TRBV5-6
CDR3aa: CASSSDSGLAGGSYNEQFF
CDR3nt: TGTGCCAGCAGCTCGGACAGCGGACTAGCGGGAGGGTCCTACAATGAGCAGTTCTTC

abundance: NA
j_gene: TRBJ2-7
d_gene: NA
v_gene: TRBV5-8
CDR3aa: CASSLEFGGSYEQYF
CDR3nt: TGTGCCAGCAGCTTGGAGTTCGGGGGTTCCTACGAGCAGTACTTC

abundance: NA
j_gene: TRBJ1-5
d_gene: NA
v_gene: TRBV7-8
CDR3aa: CASSLGRVSNQPQHF
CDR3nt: TGTGCCAGCAGCTTAGGGAGGGTTAGCAATCAGCCCCAGCATTTT

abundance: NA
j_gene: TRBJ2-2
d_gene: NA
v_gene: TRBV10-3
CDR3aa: CATSEGFLTGELFF
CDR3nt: TGTGCCACCTCCGAGGGGTTTCTGACCGGGGAGCTGTTTTTT

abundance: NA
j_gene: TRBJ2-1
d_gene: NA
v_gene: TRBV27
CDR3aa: CASSFGGRDEQFF
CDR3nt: TGTGCCAGCAGTTTCGGGGGTCGAGATGAGCAGTTCTTC

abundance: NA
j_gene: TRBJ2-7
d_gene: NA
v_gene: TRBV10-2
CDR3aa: CATIPRDLPYEQYF
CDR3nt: TGCGCCACCATCCCCAGAGATCTACCCTACGAGCAGTACTTC

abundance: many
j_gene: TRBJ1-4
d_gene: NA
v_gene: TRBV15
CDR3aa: CATSRDGSRNEKLFF
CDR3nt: TGTGCCACCAGCAGAGATGGCAGCCGTAATGAAAAACTGTTTTTT

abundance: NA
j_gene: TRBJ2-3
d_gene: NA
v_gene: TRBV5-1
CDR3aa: CASSLEGDNLPWDTQYF
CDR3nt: TGCGCCAGCAGTTTAGAGGGAGACAACCTCCCTTGGGATACGCAGTATTTT

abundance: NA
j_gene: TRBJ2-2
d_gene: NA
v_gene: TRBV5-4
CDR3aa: CASSLARTGSADTGELFF
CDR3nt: TGTGCCAGCAGCTTGGCCCGCACAGGGTCTGCGGACACCGGGGAGCTGTTTTTT

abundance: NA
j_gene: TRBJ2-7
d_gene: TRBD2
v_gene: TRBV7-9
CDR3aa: CASSSGTNFGEQYF
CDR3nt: TGTGCCAGCAGCTCCGGGACTAATTTTGGCGAGCAGTACTTC

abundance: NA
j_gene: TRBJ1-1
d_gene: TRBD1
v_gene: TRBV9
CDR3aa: CASSPTNPGQRTEAFF
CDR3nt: TGTGCCAGCAGCCCCACAAACCCGGGACAGAGAACTGAAGCTTTCTTT

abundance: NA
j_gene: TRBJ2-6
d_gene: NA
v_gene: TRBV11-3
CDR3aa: CASSLHGVSSGANVLTF
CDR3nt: TGTGCCAGCAGCTTGCACGGGGTTAGTTCTGGGGCCAACGTCCTGACTTTC

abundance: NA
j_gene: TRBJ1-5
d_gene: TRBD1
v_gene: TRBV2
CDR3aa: CASSYRGLEQPQHF
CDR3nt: TGTGCCAGCAGCTACAGGGGGCTGGAGCAGCCCCAGCATTTT

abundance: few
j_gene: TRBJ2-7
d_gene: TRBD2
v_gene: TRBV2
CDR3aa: CASSEGGRAFYEQYF
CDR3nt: TGTGCCAGCAGTGAAGGCGGGAGGGCCTTTTACGAGCAGTACTTC

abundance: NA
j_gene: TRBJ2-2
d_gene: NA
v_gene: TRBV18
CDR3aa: CASSPTTNTGELFF
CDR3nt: TGTGCCAGCTCACCCACAACGAACACCGGGGAGCTGTTTTTT

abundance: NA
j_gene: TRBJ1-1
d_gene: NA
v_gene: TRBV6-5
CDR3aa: CASTLGVNTEAFF
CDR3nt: TGTGCCAGCACCTTAGGGGTTAACACTGAAGCTTTCTTT

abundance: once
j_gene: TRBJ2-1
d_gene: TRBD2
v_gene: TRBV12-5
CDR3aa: CASGLVLGGSYNEQFF
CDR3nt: TGTGCTAGTGGTTTGGTACTGGGCGGGAGCTACAATGAGCAGTTCTTC

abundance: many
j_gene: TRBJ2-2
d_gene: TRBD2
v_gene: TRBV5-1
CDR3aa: CASSSLGLAYTGELFF
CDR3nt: TGCGCCAGCAGCTCCCTGGGACTAGCGTACACCGGGGAGCTGTTTTTT

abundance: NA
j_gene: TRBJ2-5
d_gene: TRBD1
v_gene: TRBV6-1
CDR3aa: CASGGQSLSGETQYF
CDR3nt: TGTGCCAGCGGGGGACAGTCCTTATCCGGAGAGACCCAGTACTTC

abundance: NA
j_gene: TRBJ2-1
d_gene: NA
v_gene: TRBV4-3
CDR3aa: CASSQDSGNNEQFF
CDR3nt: TGCGCCAGCAGCCAAGACTCAGGGAACAATGAGCAGTTCTTC

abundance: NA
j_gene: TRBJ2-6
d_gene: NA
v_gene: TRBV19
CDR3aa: CASTGRGGANVLTF
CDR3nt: TGTGCCAGCACGGGACGTGGGGGGGCCAACGTCCTGACTTTC

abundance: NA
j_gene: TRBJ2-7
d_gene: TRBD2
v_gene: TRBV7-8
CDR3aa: CASSFPASGSYEQYF
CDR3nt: TGTGCCAGCAGCTTTCCGGCCAGCGGGAGCTACGAGCAGTACTTC